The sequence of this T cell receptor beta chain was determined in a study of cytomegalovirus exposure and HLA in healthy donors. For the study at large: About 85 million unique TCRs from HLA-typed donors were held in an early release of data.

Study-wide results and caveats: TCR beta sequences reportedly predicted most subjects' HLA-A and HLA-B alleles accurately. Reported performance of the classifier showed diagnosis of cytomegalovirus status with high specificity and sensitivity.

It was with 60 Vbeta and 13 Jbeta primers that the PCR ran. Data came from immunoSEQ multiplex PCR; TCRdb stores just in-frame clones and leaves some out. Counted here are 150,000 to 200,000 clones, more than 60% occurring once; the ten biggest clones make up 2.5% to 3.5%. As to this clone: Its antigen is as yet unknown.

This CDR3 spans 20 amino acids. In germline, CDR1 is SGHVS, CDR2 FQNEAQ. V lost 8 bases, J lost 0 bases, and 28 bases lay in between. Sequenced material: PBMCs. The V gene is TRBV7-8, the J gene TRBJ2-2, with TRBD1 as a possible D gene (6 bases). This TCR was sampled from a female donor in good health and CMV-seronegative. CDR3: CASPSASPLGQSANTGELFF. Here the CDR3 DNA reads TGTGCCAGCCCTTCAGCTTCCCCTCTTGGACAGTCTGCGAACACCGGGGAGCTGTTTTTT.